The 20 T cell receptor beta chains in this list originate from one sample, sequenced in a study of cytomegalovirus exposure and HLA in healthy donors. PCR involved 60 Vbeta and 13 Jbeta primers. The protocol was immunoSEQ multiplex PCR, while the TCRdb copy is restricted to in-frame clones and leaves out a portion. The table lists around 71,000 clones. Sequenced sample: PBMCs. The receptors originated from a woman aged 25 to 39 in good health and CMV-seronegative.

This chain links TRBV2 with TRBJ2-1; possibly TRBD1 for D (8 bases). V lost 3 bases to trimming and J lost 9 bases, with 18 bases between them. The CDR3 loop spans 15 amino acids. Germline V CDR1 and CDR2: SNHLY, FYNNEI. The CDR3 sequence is CASSDGLGGTGEQFF. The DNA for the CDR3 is TGTGCCAGCAGTGACGGACTAGGGGGGACAGGTGAGCAGTTCTTC.

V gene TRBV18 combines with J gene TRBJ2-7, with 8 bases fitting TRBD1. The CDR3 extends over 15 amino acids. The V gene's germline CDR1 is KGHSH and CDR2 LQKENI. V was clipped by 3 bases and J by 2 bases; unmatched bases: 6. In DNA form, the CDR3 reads TGTGCCAGCTCACCTGTAGGACAGGGAACCTACGAGCAGTACTTC. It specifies CASSPVGQGTYEQYF.

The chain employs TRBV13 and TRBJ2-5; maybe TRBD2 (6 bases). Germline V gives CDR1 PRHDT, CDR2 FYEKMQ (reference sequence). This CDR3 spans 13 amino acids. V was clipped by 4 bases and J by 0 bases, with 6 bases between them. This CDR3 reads CASSWGDQETQYF. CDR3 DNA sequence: TGTGCCAGCAGCTGGGGGGACCAAGAGACCCAGTACTTC.

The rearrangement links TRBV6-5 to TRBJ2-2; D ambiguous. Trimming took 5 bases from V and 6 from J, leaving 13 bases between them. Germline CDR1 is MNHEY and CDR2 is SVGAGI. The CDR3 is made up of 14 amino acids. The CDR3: CASSPSRIPGELFF. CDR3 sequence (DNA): TGTGCCAGCAGTCCCTCTAGGATCCCCGGGGAGCTGTTTTTT.

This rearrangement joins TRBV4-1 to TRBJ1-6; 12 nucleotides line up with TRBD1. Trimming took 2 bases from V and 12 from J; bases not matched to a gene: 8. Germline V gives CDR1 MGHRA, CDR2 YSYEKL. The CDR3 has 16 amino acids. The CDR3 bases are TGCGCCAGCAGCCAATTGGGACAGGGGGCTTCAGGACCCCTCCACTTT. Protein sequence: CASSQLGQGASGPLHF.

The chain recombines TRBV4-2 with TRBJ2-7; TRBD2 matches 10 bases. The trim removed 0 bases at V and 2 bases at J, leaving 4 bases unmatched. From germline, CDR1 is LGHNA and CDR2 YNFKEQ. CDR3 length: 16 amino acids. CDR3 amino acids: CASSQDGTSVAYEQYF. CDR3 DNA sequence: TGTGCCAGCAGCCAAGACGGGACTAGCGTTGCCTACGAGCAGTACTTC.

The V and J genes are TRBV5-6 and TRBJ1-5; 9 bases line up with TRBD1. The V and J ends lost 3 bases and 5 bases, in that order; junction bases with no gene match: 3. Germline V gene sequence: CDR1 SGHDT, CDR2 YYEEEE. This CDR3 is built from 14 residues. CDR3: CASSSRTGDQPQHF. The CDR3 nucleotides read TGTGCCAGCAGCTCCAGGACAGGGGATCAGCCCCAGCATTTT. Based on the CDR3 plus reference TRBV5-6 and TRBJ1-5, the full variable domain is DAGVTQSPTHLIKTRGQQVTLRCSPKSGHDTVSWYQQALGQGPQFIFQYYEEEERQRGNFPDRFSGHQFPNYSSELNVNALLLGDSALYLCASSSRTGDQPQHFGDGTRLSIL.

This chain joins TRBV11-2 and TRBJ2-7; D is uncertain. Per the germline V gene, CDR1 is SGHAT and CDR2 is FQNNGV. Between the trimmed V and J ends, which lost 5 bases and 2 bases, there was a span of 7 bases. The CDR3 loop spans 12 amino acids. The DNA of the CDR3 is TGTGCCAGCAGCCTCTATGCCTACGAGCAGTACTTC. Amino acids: CASSLYAYEQYF.

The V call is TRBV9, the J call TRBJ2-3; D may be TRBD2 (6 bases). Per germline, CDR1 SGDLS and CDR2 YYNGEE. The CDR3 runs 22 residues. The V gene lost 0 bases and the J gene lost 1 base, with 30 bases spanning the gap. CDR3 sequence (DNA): TGTGCCAGCAGCGTAGAAAACCAGCCCGGGACTTTTCCGACCCCTCGCACAGATACGCAGTATTTT. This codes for CASSVENQPGTFPTPRTDTQYF.

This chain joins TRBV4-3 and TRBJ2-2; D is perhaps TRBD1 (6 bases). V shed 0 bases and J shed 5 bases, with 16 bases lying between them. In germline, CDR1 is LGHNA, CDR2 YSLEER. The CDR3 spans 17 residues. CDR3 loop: CASSQEGGQGGTGELFF. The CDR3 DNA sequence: TGCGCCAGCAGCCAAGAAGGGGGACAAGGAGGTACCGGGGAGCTGTTTTTT.

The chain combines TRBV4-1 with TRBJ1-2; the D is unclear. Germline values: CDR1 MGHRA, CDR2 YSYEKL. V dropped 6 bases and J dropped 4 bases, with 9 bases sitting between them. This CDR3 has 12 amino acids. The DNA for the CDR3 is TGCGCCAGCAGTTCCACAACCTATGGCTACACCTTC. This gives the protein CASSSTTYGYTF.

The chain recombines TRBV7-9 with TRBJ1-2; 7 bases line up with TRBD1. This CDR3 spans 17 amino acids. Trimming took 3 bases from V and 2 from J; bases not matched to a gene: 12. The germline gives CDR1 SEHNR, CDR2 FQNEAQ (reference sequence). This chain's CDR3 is CASSFAGTVSGNYGYTF. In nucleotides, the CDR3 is TGTGCCAGCAGCTTTGCCGGGACAGTAAGCGGGAACTATGGCTACACCTTC.

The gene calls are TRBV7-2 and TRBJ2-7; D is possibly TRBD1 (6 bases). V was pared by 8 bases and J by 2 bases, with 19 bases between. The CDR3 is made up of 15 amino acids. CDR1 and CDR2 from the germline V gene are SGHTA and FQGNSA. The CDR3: CASAYQGHNAYEQYF. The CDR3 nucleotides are TGTGCCAGCGCGTACCAGGGACACAACGCCTACGAGCAGTACTTC.

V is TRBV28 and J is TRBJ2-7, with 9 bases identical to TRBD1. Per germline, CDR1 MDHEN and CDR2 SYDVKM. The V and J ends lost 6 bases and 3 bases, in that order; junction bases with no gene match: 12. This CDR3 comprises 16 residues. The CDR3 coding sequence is TGTGCCAGCAGCCCCCTAGGGGACAGGGTCATCTACGAGCAGTACTTC. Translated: CASSPLGDRVIYEQYF.

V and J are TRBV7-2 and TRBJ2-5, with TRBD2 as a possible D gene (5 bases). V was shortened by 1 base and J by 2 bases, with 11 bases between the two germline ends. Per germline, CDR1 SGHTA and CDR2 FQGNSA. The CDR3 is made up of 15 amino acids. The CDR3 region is CASSLVGSLQETQYF. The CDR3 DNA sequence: TGTGCCAGCAGCTTAGTTGGGAGCCTACAAGAGACCCAGTACTTC.

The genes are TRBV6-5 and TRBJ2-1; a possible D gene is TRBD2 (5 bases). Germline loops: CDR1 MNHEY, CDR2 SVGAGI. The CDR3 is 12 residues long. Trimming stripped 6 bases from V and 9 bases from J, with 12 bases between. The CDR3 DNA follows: TGTGCCAGCAGCCCATCGGGGTTTGAGCAGTTCTTC. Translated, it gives CASSPSGFEQFF.

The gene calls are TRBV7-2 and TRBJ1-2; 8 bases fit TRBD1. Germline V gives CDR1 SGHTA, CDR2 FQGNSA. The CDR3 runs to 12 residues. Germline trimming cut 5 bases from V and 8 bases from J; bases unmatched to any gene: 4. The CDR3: CASSPYRGGYTF. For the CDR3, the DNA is TGTGCCAGCAGCCCTTACAGGGGGGGCTACACCTTC.

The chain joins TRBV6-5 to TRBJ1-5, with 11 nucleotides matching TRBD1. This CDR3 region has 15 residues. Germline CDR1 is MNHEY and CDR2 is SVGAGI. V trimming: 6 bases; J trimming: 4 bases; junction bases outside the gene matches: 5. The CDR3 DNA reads TGTGCCAGCAGCCTCGGGACAGGGGGGAATCAGCCCCAGCATTTT. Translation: CASSLGTGGNQPQHF.

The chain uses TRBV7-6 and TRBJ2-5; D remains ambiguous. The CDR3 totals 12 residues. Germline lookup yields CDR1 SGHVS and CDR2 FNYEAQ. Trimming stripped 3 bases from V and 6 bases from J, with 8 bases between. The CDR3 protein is CASSFGPQTQYF. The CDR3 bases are TGTGCCAGCAGCTTCGGTCCGCAGACCCAGTACTTC.

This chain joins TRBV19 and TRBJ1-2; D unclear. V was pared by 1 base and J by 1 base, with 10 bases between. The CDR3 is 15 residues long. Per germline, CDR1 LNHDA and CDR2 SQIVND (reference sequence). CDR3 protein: CASSIGVAVNYGYTF. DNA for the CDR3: TGTGCCAGTAGTATAGGTGTGGCAGTTAACTATGGCTACACCTTC.